This T cell receptor beta chain was captured by sequencing in a study of identical twins. In the case of this clonotype: Antigen unknown.

CDR3 length: 15 amino acids. V was pared by 2 bases and J by 8 bases, with 16 bases between. Looked up from germline, CDR1 is SGHKS and CDR2 is YYEKEE (reference sequence). The study's findings and limits: It was cross-sectional statistical analysis, not following the same donors, that the conclusions relied on. Clonotypes of the beta chain that were abundant in cord blood carried fewer insertions (memory repertoires showed none).

Addition of a universal primer site occurred through template switching, and cDNA carried unique molecular identifiers. TCRdb re-called the 5' RACE reads through MiXCR, storing one row per CDR3 protein. The repertoire consists of 200,000 to 300,000 distinct CDR3 sequences, with about 10% occurring once and the leading ten covering 10%. This TCR came from a man aged 50-59 years in good health. The rearrangement uses TRBV5-5 and TRBJ2-2; D is perhaps TRBD2 (7 bases). What was sequenced was memory T cells sorted from blood. The CDR3, as DNA: TGTGCCAGCAGCTTCCCCGGGGGGCAATTGGGGGAGCTGTTTTTT. As protein: CASSFPGGQLGELFF.